These T cell receptor beta chains were read from a single sample in a study of T cell repertoires in cytomegalovirus infection. MiXCR, applied by TCRdb to the reads, yields one record per CDR3 protein. The sample records 200,000 to 300,000 distinct CDR3 sequences, approximately 9.2% being singletons. The sequenced sample was PBMCs. The receptors originated from a human donor in good health (CMV status not recorded). Some clones in this sample may be carry-over from other donors' samples. The CDR3 runs from the conserved cysteine through the conserved F or W. D genes are given only for firm matches. Size tells how often a clone was seen (once, few, many) or the class of an expanded clone, and some rows leave it out.

size,D,V,J,CDR3,DNA
many,.,TRBV7-6,TRBJ2-7,CASSLRGREEQYF,TGTGCCAGCAGCTTAAGGGGCAGGGAGGAGCAGTACTTC
many,TRBD1,TRBV20-1,TRBJ1-1,CSASPGQVNTEAFF,TGCAGTGCTAGCCCTGGACAGGTGAACACTGAAGCTTTCTTT
many,.,TRBV30,TRBJ1-2,CACKDSGTNYGYTF,TGTGCCTGTAAAGACAGTGGGACTAACTATGGCTACACCTTC
.,.,TRBV20-1,TRBJ1-6,CSSSGPNSPLHF,TGCAGTTCCTCCGGGCCGAATTCACCCCTCCACTTT
few,TRBD1,TRBV4-2,TRBJ1-4,CASSQEGTVNEKLFF,TGTGCCAGCAGCCAAGAAGGGACAGTAAATGAAAAACTGTTTTTT
.,.,TRBV29-1,TRBJ1-2,CSVAFIPGVYTF,TGCAGCGTCGCCTTTATCCCCGGGGTCTACACCTTC
many,TRBD1,TRBV19,TRBJ2-1,CASGRQGMGYNEQFF,TGTGCCAGTGGTCGACAGGGGATGGGGTACAATGAGCAGTTCTTC
.,TRBD2,TRBV7-2,TRBJ2-7,CASSLSGLEGEQYF,TGTGCCAGCAGCTTATCCGGACTAGAAGGCGAGCAGTACTTC
many,.,TRBV7-6,TRBJ2-6,CASSPTRPSGANVLTF,TGTGCCAGCAGCCCGACGCGGCCCTCTGGGGCCAACGTCCTGACTTTC
.,.,TRBV7-8,TRBJ1-5,CASSLKSPPDQPQHF,TGTGCCAGCAGCTTAAAGTCCCCACCCGATCAGCCCCAGCATTTT
.,TRBD1,TRBV7-9,TRBJ2-1,CASSSIGQGVYNEQFF,TGTGCCAGCAGCTCCATCGGACAGGGAGTCTACAATGAGCAGTTCTTC
few,.,TRBV20-1,TRBJ1-2,CSAIEATGIYYGYTF,TGCAGTGCTATTGAAGCTACAGGGATTTACTATGGCTACACCTTC
.,.,TRBV30,TRBJ1-1,CAWSVPDERIGAFF,TGTGCCTGGAGTGTGCCGGACGAACGCATCGGAGCTTTCTTT
.,TRBD1,TRBV2,TRBJ1-2,CASSETPGQVWGYTF,TGTGCCAGCAGTGAAACTCCGGGACAGGTTTGGGGCTACACCTTC
few,TRBD2,TRBV28,TRBJ2-7,CASSSFGGGSYEQYF,TGTGCCAGCAGTTCGTTCGGCGGGGGTTCCTACGAGCAGTACTTC
many,TRBD2,TRBV7-2,TRBJ2-1,CASSLAPSGRAREQFF,TGTGCCAGCAGCTTAGCGCCTAGCGGGAGGGCTAGGGAGCAGTTCTTC
many,TRBD1,TRBV7-9,TRBJ2-7,CASSLGQGDEQYF,TGTGCCAGCAGCTTAGGACAGGGAGACGAGCAGTACTTC
many,TRBD1,TRBV7-8,TRBJ1-4,CASSLGGGTGANEKLFF,TGTGCCAGCAGCTTAGGGGGGGGGACAGGGGCTAATGAAAAACTGTTTTTT
many,.,TRBV12-3/TRBV12-4,TRBJ2-3,CASSFGGQTDTQYF,TGTGCCAGCAGTTTTGGGGGGCAGACAGATACGCAGTATTTT
few,TRBD1,TRBV30,TRBJ1-6,CARDSGRDNSPLHF,TGTGCCCGGGACAGCGGGAGGGATAATTCACCCCTCCACTTT
many,TRBD1,TRBV7-2,TRBJ1-6,CASSSGQGSSYNSPLHF,TGTGCCAGCAGCTCAGGACAGGGCAGCTCCTATAATTCACCCCTCCACTTT
many,.,TRBV12-3/TRBV12-4,TRBJ1-1,CASTRGIEAFF,TGTGCCAGCACTCGGGGGATTGAAGCTTTCTTT
many,TRBD2,TRBV7-8,TRBJ2-7,CASSSGLAFNYEQYF,TGTGCCAGCAGCTCGGGACTAGCGTTTAACTACGAGCAGTACTTC
many,.,TRBV7-2,TRBJ1-1,CASSPSLGRNTEAFF,TGTGCCAGCAGCCCCTCTTTAGGGAGGAACACTGAAGCTTTCTTT
.,TRBD1,TRBV19,TRBJ2-2,CASSAPTGGNTGELFF,TGTGCCAGTAGCGCCCCGACAGGGGGGAATACCGGGGAGCTGTTTTTT
many,.,TRBV7-2,TRBJ2-7,CASSLTREQYF,TGTGCCAGCAGCTTGACGAGAGAGCAGTACTTC
many,TRBD2,TRBV6-2/TRBV6-3,TRBJ2-3,CASSYPSSGRGDTQYF,TGTGCCAGCAGTTACCCTTCTAGCGGGAGAGGGGATACGCAGTATTTT